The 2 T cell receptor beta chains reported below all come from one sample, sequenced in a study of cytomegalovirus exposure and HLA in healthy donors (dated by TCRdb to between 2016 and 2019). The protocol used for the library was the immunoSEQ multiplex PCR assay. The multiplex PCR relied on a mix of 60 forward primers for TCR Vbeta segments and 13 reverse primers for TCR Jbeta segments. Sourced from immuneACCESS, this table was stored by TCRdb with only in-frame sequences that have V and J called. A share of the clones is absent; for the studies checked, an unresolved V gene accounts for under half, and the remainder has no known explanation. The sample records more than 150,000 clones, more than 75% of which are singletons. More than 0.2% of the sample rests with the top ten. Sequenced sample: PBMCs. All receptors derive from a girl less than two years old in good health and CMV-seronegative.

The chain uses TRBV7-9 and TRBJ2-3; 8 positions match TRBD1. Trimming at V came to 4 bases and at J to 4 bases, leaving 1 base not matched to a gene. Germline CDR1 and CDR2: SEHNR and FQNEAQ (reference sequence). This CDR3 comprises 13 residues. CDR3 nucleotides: TGTGCCAGCAGCTGGGGACAGGCAGATACGCAGTATTTT. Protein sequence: CASSWGQADTQYF. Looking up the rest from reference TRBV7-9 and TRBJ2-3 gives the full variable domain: DTGVSQNPRHKITKRGQNVTFRCDPISEHNRLYWYRQTLGQGPEFLTYFQNEAQLEKSRLLSDRFSAERPKGSFSTLEIQRTEQGDSAMYLCASSWGQADTQYFGPGTRLTVL.

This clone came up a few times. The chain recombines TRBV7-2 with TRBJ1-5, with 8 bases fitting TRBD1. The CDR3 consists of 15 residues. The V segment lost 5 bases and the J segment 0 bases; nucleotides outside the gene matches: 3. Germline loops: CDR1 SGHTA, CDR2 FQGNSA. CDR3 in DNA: TGTGCCAGCAGCCACAGGGGGTATAGCAATCAGCCCCAGCATTTT. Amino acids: CASSHRGYSNQPQHF.